This T cell receptor (beta chain) was recovered during a study of cytomegalovirus exposure and HLA in healthy donors (TCRdb year 2017). Regarding the research as a whole: An earlier analysis of approximately 640 of the donors reported about 290 Gb of sequence data and more than 90 million unique TCR beta sequences from about 179 million T cells. Among about 360 genotyped donors of the cohort, an average of about 240,000 unique TCR beta nucleotide sequences were sequenced per donor, 15% to 20% of them non-productive. Besides the first cohort of approximately 710 subjects, a separate validation cohort made up of 120 or so different subjects was used. An earlier analysis of 587 of the donors used high-throughput TCR beta sequencing to judge whether each TCR beta V gene segment behaved as functional or pseudogenic. The aim of the study was to test whether cataloging public T cell receptors could identify signatures of past pathogen exposure. The study profiled the T cell repertoires of 666 subjects by immunosequencing and related them to cytomegalovirus serostatus. An early release covering 550 to 650 HLA-typed donors comprised approximately 290 gigabases of sequencing data and 85 million or so unique TCR sequences. In the later analysis, no new phenotypic data were used to find candidate immune exposures; instead, reliance was placed on TCR beta sequences and their occurrence across donors. A later genetic analysis used genome-wide SNP genotypes for about 60% of the roughly 670 donors, treating that subset as a discovery cohort. Every discovery cohort repertoire had been produced on one sequencing platform. A later analysis re-examined previously published TCR beta repertoires from just over 650 donors and added high-resolution HLA genotyping to investigate patterns of TCR occurrence. The genetic ancestry cluster associated with self-reported Caucasian donors included 81% of the roughly 360 genotyped donors. High-throughput TCR immunosequencing, statistical association of individual TCRs with disease status, and machine learning were combined to predict cytomegalovirus infection status. Roughly five DR-DQ haplotypes were treated as single units for association and clustering because of strong linkage in the cohort. Donor age, sex, ethnicity and CMV serostatus were collected together with the repertoire data. Class I and class II HLA loci were covered by the typing at four-digit resolution. The number of donors typed differed by locus, with about 620-630 for A, B, C, DRB1 and DQB1, around 500 for DQA1, under 610 for DPA1, and some 440 for DPB1. Overall study outcomes, separate from this receptor: This cohort had only TCR beta chains sequenced, and the lack of alpha or paired-chain data limited which features could be detected. Cytomegalovirus status was reported to be diagnosed by the classifier with high specificity and sensitivity in both the original and validation cohorts. An association between a missense DCLRE1C variant and V-gene and J-gene trimming of TCR beta chains was found in a later genetic analysis and replicated in an independent cohort. A few of the identified cytomegalovirus-associated TCR beta chains were confirmed in vitro to be specific for cytomegalovirus antigens. An earlier analysis of several hundred of the donors showed that most TCR beta V segments appeared in productive rearrangements either about 90% or about 30% of the time, which broadly matched IMGT annotations. In a later analysis, TCR association rates were found to vary across HLA loci, with the most associated TCRs seen for DRB1 alleles and the fewest for HLA-C alleles. Because HLA typing was missing for some donors at each locus, association tests included only the typed subset. Because counts were too low, about 18 rarely observed V segments, including chromosome 9 orphons, were excluded from the earlier analysis of 587 of the donors. A later analysis reported that several top co-occurrence clusters appeared linked to parvovirus B19, influenza, CMV and Epstein-Barr virus. At a false discovery rate of 0.05, a later analysis linked roughly 17,000 TCR beta sequences to specific HLA alleles. A further reported finding was that TCR beta sequences accurately predicted the HLA-A and HLA-B alleles for most subjects in the first cohort. The study listed approximately 150 TCR beta chains as associated with cytomegalovirus. Some IMGT-functional V segments, including TRBV6-2 and TRBV6-3, could not be distinguished by the 87-base-pair reads and were therefore excluded. A later analysis found that HLA-associated TCR beta chains were more clonally expanded and had lower generation probabilities than equally common non-associated chains. When HLA alleles, especially DR and DQ, strongly co-occurred, TCR associations were difficult to assign to individual alleles. Across donors, most TCR sequences were observed very rarely, whereas some public TCRs were present in many individuals. According to a later genetic analysis, donors in an Asian-associated ancestry cluster had fewer N-insertions in productive TCRs than the approximately 700-donor mean. Linkage disequilibrium might explain the correlated functional status among segregating V segments, but an unknown experimental factor could not be excluded. A cluster of highly shared sequence variants was judged likely to be a technical artifact of the sequencing pipeline. Presence/absence analyses assumed roughly uniform sequencing depth across donors, an assumption that may not hold. A later analysis found that most CMV-associated TCR beta chains appeared HLA-restricted, with HLA associations seemingly driven largely by CMV exposure. CMV serostatus was the only immune exposure information available for the cohort. It was suggested by the authors that the approach could potentially be generalized to other disease states and immunological phenotypes.

For this chain, trimming is 3 bases at the V end and 3 bases at the J end, and the number of junction bases without a gene match is 7. In the germline V gene (reference sequence), CDR1 corresponds to MNHEY and CDR2 to SMNVEV. Measured from the cysteine to the phenylalanine, the CDR3 is 16 residues long. Only the CDR3 DNA stays, 48 bases, in frame from base 1. With regard to this clone: Its antigen is still unknown. Within one base of it there is no much larger clone, and no base qualities were kept.

The library was prepared using the immunoSEQ multiplex PCR assay. A mixture of 60 forward primers for TCR Vbeta segments and 13 reverse primers for TCR Jbeta segments was used in the multiplex PCR. The CDR3 region of rearranged TCR beta genes was amplified from genomic DNA with a multiplex PCR assay. The Illumina HiSeq System was used to sequence the amplified TCR beta libraries as 87-base-pair reads. Concerning the study's data processing: Across the roughly 640 repertoires, a later analysis counted some 81 million unique TCR beta chains, 9.5 million to 13 million of which were shared by at least two donors. Raw reads were error-corrected and collapsed into unique sequences with a nearest-neighbor algorithm that merged closely related sequences to remove PCR and sequencing errors. V, D and J gene segments were assigned by aligning CDR3 sequences to IMGT reference sequences. For a sequence to be retained, at least a six-nucleotide match to both a V gene segment and a J gene segment was required. A rearrangement counted as productive if the CDR3 had no stop codons and remained in frame with V and J, and every other rearrangement counted as non-productive. CDR3 was defined according to IMGT convention as the region running from the second conserved V-encoded cysteine to the conserved J-encoded phenylalanine. In an earlier analysis of around 640 of the donors, sequences lacking an unambiguous match to a single V gene segment were excluded. In an earlier analysis of approximately 590 of the donors, V segments were called functional above 56.7% productive rearrangements and were called segregating when the between-donor standard deviation exceeded 5%. A statistical classification framework was developed to diagnose cytomegalovirus status using the catalog of TCR beta chain sequences. In a later analysis, V and J genes were assigned by comparing TCR nucleotide sequences against IMGT/GENE-DB human TR gene sequences. A later analysis assigned CDR3 sequences and most-parsimonious VDJ recombination scenarios with the TCRdist pipeline. In a later analysis, each TCR beta chain was defined by its CDR3 amino acid sequence together with its V-gene family, and reads without a unique V-gene family were excluded. As a way to deal with suspected cross-contamination and a sequencing artifact, a later analysis dropped nearly 600 nucleotide sequences that were highly shared and had low generation probability. A later analysis calculated a clonal expansion index for each public chain from normalized within-repertoire ranks of inferred template counts. In a later analysis, generation probabilities were computed using a VDJ recombination model fitted to out-of-frame rearrangements, and the results were checked against IGoR. A later analysis scored TCR-TCR, TCR-HLA and TCR-CMV co-occurrence with hypergeometric tests, applying a repertoire-size bias correction to TCR pairs. In a later analysis, false discovery rates were estimated by permuting HLA or CMV assignments 20 times. A later analysis grouped co-occurring TCRs with DBSCAN, adding TCRdist sequence similarity when clustering within HLA-allele-positive subsets. For co-occurrence clustering, repertoires with fewer than 30,000 or more than 120,000 public chains were excluded, along with roughly five repertoires with anomalous nucleotide sharing. TCRdb provides this immuneACCESS table in a form limited to in-frame rearrangements. Some clones are lacking; in checked studies, under half of them reflect an unresolved V gene, and why the rest are absent is not known. For V, J and clone size, that table is used; D and trimming come from the DNA. The sample records about 300,000 clones, 80% to 90% of which are singletons. The ten biggest clones cover 3.5% to 4% of the sample.

In total, 666 healthy bone marrow donors made up the cohort. All cohort members were sampled while nominally healthy, although unrecorded immune exposures were likely present. The donor was CMV seropositive and was included in the group of some 290 seropositive cohort members. A peripheral blood sample was collected from each donor, and TCR beta sequencing was performed on peripheral blood mononuclear cells. The Qiagen DNeasy Blood Extraction Kit was used to extract genomic DNA from the blood cell samples. The chain is made from TRBV27 and TRBJ2-3; TRBD1 matches 9 bases in the middle. This clonotype was sampled from a man aged 40-49 years in good health and CMV-seropositive. The specimen sequenced was PBMCs. For the CDR3, the sequence is CASSFTTGGGTDTQYF. The nucleotide sequence is given as TGTGCCAGCAGTTTCACCACAGGGGGCGGGACAGATACGCAGTATTTT.